The rows below give T cell receptor beta chains drawn from one sample of a study of cytotoxic CD8 clonotypes in ibrutinib-treated CLL. Produced via immunoSEQ multiplex PCR; TCRdb's table is partial and in-frame only. The sample carries roughly 130,000 clones, around three quarters recorded once. Sample: PBMCs, taken after 12 months of ibrutinib treatment. The receptors come from a human donor with chronic lymphocytic leukemia. The CDR3 runs from the conserved cysteine through the conserved F or W. The D gene is left open where the match is weak. Size is stated for part of the rows, as once, few or many counts, or as a class when the clone is expanded.

abundance: .
d_gene: .
v_gene: TRBV2
j_gene: TRBJ1-1
CDR3aa: CASHAERETEAFF
CDR3nt: TGTGCCAGCCATGCCGAACGAGAAACTGAAGCTTTCTTT

abundance: .
d_gene: .
v_gene: TRBV7-8
j_gene: TRBJ2-3
CDR3aa: CASSDLGGQDTQYF
CDR3nt: TGTGCCAGCAGCGACCTCGGGGGGCAAGATACGCAGTATTTT

abundance: few
d_gene: .
v_gene: TRBV18
j_gene: TRBJ2-2
CDR3aa: CASSSETASTGELFF
CDR3nt: TGTGCCAGCTCATCAGAGACCGCTAGCACCGGGGAGCTGTTTTTT

abundance: .
d_gene: .
v_gene: TRBV28
j_gene: TRBJ2-7
CDR3aa: CASSFPIHRSYEQYF
CDR3nt: TGTGCCAGCAGTTTTCCTATCCACCGGTCCTACGAGCAGTACTTC

abundance: .
d_gene: .
v_gene: TRBV5-6
j_gene: TRBJ1-5
CDR3aa: CASSWAGDQPQHF
CDR3nt: TGTGCCAGCAGCTGGGCGGGGGATCAGCCCCAGCATTTT

abundance: .
d_gene: TRBD1
v_gene: TRBV6-1
j_gene: TRBJ2-3
CDR3aa: CASSPRGRGDTQYF
CDR3nt: TGTGCCAGCAGCCCCCGAGGCAGGGGGGATACGCAGTATTTT

abundance: .
d_gene: .
v_gene: TRBV27
j_gene: TRBJ1-1
CDR3aa: CASSFQGPMNTEAFF
CDR3nt: TGTGCCAGCAGTTTCCAGGGGCCAATGAACACTGAAGCTTTCTTT

abundance: .
d_gene: TRBD2
v_gene: TRBV11-2
j_gene: TRBJ2-3
CDR3aa: CASSPGLGWDTDTQYF
CDR3nt: TGTGCCAGCAGCCCCGGACTAGGGTGGGACACAGATACGCAGTATTTT

abundance: .
d_gene: .
v_gene: TRBV6-1
j_gene: TRBJ1-4
CDR3aa: CASSESVWIATNEKLFF
CDR3nt: TGTGCCAGCAGTGAAAGTGTTTGGATCGCAACTAATGAAAAACTGTTTTTT

abundance: .
d_gene: TRBD2
v_gene: TRBV7-9
j_gene: TRBJ2-5
CDR3aa: CASSLPPRLAGAKETQYF
CDR3nt: TGTGCCAGCAGCTTACCGCCCCGACTAGCGGGAGCGAAGGAGACCCAGTACTTC

abundance: .
d_gene: .
v_gene: TRBV13
j_gene: TRBJ2-1
CDR3aa: CASSTRADEQFF
CDR3nt: TGTGCCAGCAGCACACGTGCCGATGAGCAGTTCTTC

abundance: once
d_gene: TRBD1
v_gene: TRBV5-8
j_gene: TRBJ2-3
CDR3aa: CASSLGQGTTDTQYF
CDR3nt: TGTGCCAGCAGCCTAGGACAGGGGACCACAGATACGCAGTATTTT

abundance: few
d_gene: .
v_gene: TRBV10-3
j_gene: TRBJ1-2
CDR3aa: CAYGQHLNYGYTF
CDR3nt: TGTGCCTACGGCCAACATTTGAACTATGGCTACACCTTC

abundance: once
d_gene: .
v_gene: TRBV6-5
j_gene: TRBJ2-7
CDR3aa: CASSYPGSYEQYF
CDR3nt: TGTGCCAGCAGTTACCCCGGATCCTACGAGCAGTACTTC

abundance: .
d_gene: .
v_gene: TRBV4-2
j_gene: TRBJ2-5
CDR3aa: CASSQEVWQTTVAQETQYF
CDR3nt: TGTGCCAGCAGCCAAGAAGTCTGGCAAACTACGGTCGCTCAAGAGACCCAGTACTTC

abundance: .
d_gene: .
v_gene: TRBV4-3
j_gene: TRBJ2-7
CDR3aa: CASSQVGQGTTYEQYF
CDR3nt: TGCGCCAGCAGCCAAGTCGGCCAGGGGACCACCTACGAGCAGTACTTC

abundance: .
d_gene: .
v_gene: TRBV13
j_gene: TRBJ2-5
CDR3aa: CASSLEGQETQYF
CDR3nt: TGTGCCAGCAGCTTAGAGGGCCAAGAGACCCAGTACTTC

abundance: .
d_gene: TRBD1
v_gene: TRBV6-1
j_gene: TRBJ2-5
CDR3aa: CASSGTDAETQYF
CDR3nt: TGTGCCAGCAGCGGGACAGACGCAGAGACCCAGTACTTC

abundance: .
d_gene: .
v_gene: TRBV4-1
j_gene: TRBJ2-1
CDR3aa: CASSQGISGTAYNEQFF
CDR3nt: TGCGCCAGCAGCCAAGGAATAAGCGGGACAGCCTACAATGAGCAGTTCTTC

abundance: .
d_gene: .
v_gene: TRBV6-6
j_gene: TRBJ1-2
CDR3aa: CASSPYETAHYGYTF
CDR3nt: TGTGCCAGCAGTCCCTATGAGACAGCCCACTATGGCTACACCTTC

abundance: .
d_gene: .
v_gene: TRBV12-2
j_gene: TRBJ2-7
CDR3aa: CASRHFQRERMVEQYF
CDR3nt: TGTGCAAGTCGCCATTTTCAGCGGGAGAGAATGGTCGAGCAGTACTTC

abundance: few
d_gene: .
v_gene: TRBV7-6
j_gene: TRBJ1-2
CDR3aa: CASSLAGGYGYTF
CDR3nt: TGTGCCAGCAGCTTAGCAGGGGGCTATGGCTACACCTTC

abundance: .
d_gene: .
v_gene: TRBV5-4
j_gene: TRBJ1-1
CDR3aa: CASSPGTFGTEAFF
CDR3nt: TGTGCCAGCAGCCCAGGGACATTCGGCACTGAAGCTTTCTTT

abundance: .
d_gene: .
v_gene: TRBV25-1
j_gene: TRBJ2-5
CDR3aa: CASSEPGELETQYF
CDR3nt: TGTGCCAGCAGTGAACCCGGAGAACTGGAGACCCAGTACTTC

abundance: .
d_gene: .
v_gene: TRBV19
j_gene: TRBJ2-7
CDR3aa: CASSFQVSSYEQYF
CDR3nt: TGTGCCAGTAGTTTTCAGGTTAGCTCCTACGAGCAGTACTTC

abundance: .
d_gene: .
v_gene: TRBV11-3
j_gene: TRBJ2-5
CDR3aa: CASSLAQETQYF
CDR3nt: TGTGCCAGCAGCTTAGCTCAAGAGACCCAGTACTTC

abundance: .
d_gene: TRBD1
v_gene: TRBV7-2
j_gene: TRBJ2-7
CDR3aa: CASSLGPGGSYEQYF
CDR3nt: TGTGCCAGCAGCTTAGGACCAGGGGGTAGCTACGAGCAGTACTTC

abundance: .
d_gene: TRBD2
v_gene: TRBV5-4
j_gene: TRBJ2-7
CDR3aa: CASSLGLAGPYEQYF
CDR3nt: TGTGCCAGCAGCTTGGGTCTAGCGGGGCCCTACGAGCAGTACTTC

abundance: .
d_gene: TRBD2
v_gene: TRBV19
j_gene: TRBJ2-7
CDR3aa: CASSISGSTYEQYF
CDR3nt: TGTGCCAGTAGTATTAGCGGGAGCACCTACGAGCAGTACTTC

abundance: few
d_gene: .
v_gene: TRBV9
j_gene: TRBJ2-3
CDR3aa: CASSTSDTQYF
CDR3nt: TGTGCCAGCAGCACATCAGATACGCAGTATTTT

abundance: .
d_gene: TRBD1
v_gene: TRBV19
j_gene: TRBJ2-7
CDR3aa: CASRGQGPYEQYF
CDR3nt: TGTGCCAGTAGGGGACAGGGCCCCTACGAGCAGTACTTC

abundance: .
d_gene: .
v_gene: TRBV27
j_gene: TRBJ1-1
CDR3aa: CASSLGNEAFF
CDR3nt: TGTGCCAGCAGCCTGGGCAACGAAGCTTTCTTT

abundance: .
d_gene: TRBD2
v_gene: TRBV18
j_gene: TRBJ2-3
CDR3aa: CASSPPGLASTDTQYF
CDR3nt: TGTGCCAGCTCACCACCGGGACTAGCATCTACAGATACGCAGTATTTT

abundance: .
d_gene: TRBD1
v_gene: TRBV6-6
j_gene: TRBJ1-1
CDR3aa: CASSYNRGLNTEAFF
CDR3nt: TGTGCCAGCAGTTATAACAGGGGGCTGAACACTGAAGCTTTCTTT

abundance: .
d_gene: .
v_gene: TRBV19
j_gene: TRBJ2-6
CDR3aa: CASSMGYGFLTSGANVLTF
CDR3nt: TGTGCCAGTAGTATGGGTTACGGGTTTCTGACCTCTGGGGCCAACGTCCTGACTTTC

abundance: .
d_gene: .
v_gene: TRBV27
j_gene: TRBJ2-2
CDR3aa: CASSSAPGELFF
CDR3nt: TGTGCCAGCAGTTCAGCTCCCGGGGAGCTGTTTTTT

abundance: .
d_gene: .
v_gene: TRBV29-1
j_gene: TRBJ1-1
CDR3aa: CSGGGMNTEAFF
CDR3nt: TGCAGCGGAGGGGGAATGAACACTGAAGCTTTCTTT

abundance: .
d_gene: .
v_gene: TRBV7-9
j_gene: TRBJ2-2
CDR3aa: CASSLLSVTVAANTGELFF
CDR3nt: TGTGCCAGCAGCTTATTATCTGTTACGGTAGCGGCGAACACCGGGGAGCTGTTTTTT

abundance: .
d_gene: .
v_gene: TRBV5-6
j_gene: TRBJ2-1
CDR3aa: CASSFSREQFF
CDR3nt: TGTGCCAGCAGCTTTTCTCGGGAGCAGTTCTTC

abundance: .
d_gene: TRBD2
v_gene: TRBV7-2
j_gene: TRBJ2-7
CDR3aa: CASSFGLAGGSHEQYF
CDR3nt: TGTGCCAGCAGCTTCGGACTAGCGGGAGGGTCCCACGAGCAGTACTTC

abundance: .
d_gene: TRBD1
v_gene: TRBV28
j_gene: TRBJ1-1
CDR3aa: CASTTPGQGIEAFF
CDR3nt: TGTGCCAGCACCACACCGGGACAGGGAATTGAAGCTTTCTTT

abundance: .
d_gene: TRBD1
v_gene: TRBV19
j_gene: TRBJ1-2
CDR3aa: CASSPGQGVTYGYTF
CDR3nt: TGTGCCAGTAGCCCGGGACAGGGAGTTACCTATGGCTACACCTTC